Listed here are 16 T cell receptor beta chains from one sample, sequenced in a study of CD8+CD57+ T cells in acquired aplastic anemia. The patients chosen for sequencing had shown expansion of CD8+CD57+ cells (detected by flow cytometry). The template for TCR beta VDJ and CDR3 sequence profiling was genomic DNA. TCRdb re-analysed the reads in MiXCR, keeping a single row per CDR3 protein. The sample gives some 170,000 distinct CDR3 sequences, roughly 65% of which show up once; under 55% is in the top ten. The specimen was sorted CD4+, CD8+, or CD8+CD57+ T cells (not recorded which) from PBMCs. These receptors came from a human donor with aplastic anemia.

This clonotype came up a few times. V and J are TRBV20-1 and TRBJ2-7; the match to TRBD1 covers 9 bases. V dropped 1 base and J dropped 4; count of bases not matched to a gene: 5. Per germline, CDR1 DFQATT and CDR2 SNEGSKA (reference sequence). The CDR3 is 14 amino acids. CDR3 residues: CSARGGDRVYEQYF. The DNA for the CDR3 is TGCAGTGCTAGAGGGGGGGACAGGGTATACGAGCAGTACTTC.

This clonotype was seen only a few times. The chain uses TRBV5-8 and TRBJ2-3, with D possibly matching TRBD1 (5 bases). Germline loops: CDR1 SGHTS, CDR2 YDEGEE. Trimming cost V 0 bases and J 4 bases, with 9 bases left between them. This CDR3 has 14 amino acids. CDR3 sequence (DNA): TGTGCCAGCAGCTTGGACAGGAAGCCAGATACGCAGTATTTT. It specifies CASSLDRKPDTQYF.

V gene TRBV10-3 combines with J gene TRBJ2-3; perhaps TRBD1 as D (6 bases). The V end lost 4 bases, the J end lost 3 bases, and 11 bases lay between the germline ends. The CDR3 loop spans 14 amino acids. Looked up from germline, CDR1 is ENHRY and CDR2 is SYGVKD. CDR3 loop: CAISGPDRTDTQYF. Here the CDR3 DNA reads TGTGCCATCAGTGGTCCGGACAGAACAGATACGCAGTATTTT.

This clonotype is a singleton in its sample. The gene calls are TRBV7-3 and TRBJ2-5; D might be TRBD2 (5 bases). The CDR3 has 14 residues. CDR1 is SGHTA, CDR2 FQGTGA, per germline. Trimming left V 5 bases short and J 0 bases short, with 10 bases between. CDR3 sequence (DNA): TGTGCCAGCAGCCCGACGGGAAACCAAGAGACCCAGTACTTC. This encodes CASSPTGNQETQYF.

This chain connects TRBV19 to TRBJ2-5; no definite D call. V gave up 6 bases and J gave up 1 base, with 12 bases separating them. Germline CDR1 is LNHDA and CDR2 is SQIVND (reference sequence). The CDR3 has 14 residues. This CDR3 reads CASSPVGFQETQYF. Written as DNA, the CDR3 is TGTGCCAGTAGCCCGGTCGGTTTCCAAGAGACCCAGTACTTC.

CDR3: CASSLEGSDWTQYF. For the CDR3, the DNA is TGTGCCAGCAGCTTAGAGGGCTCAGATTGGACCCAGTACTTC. The rearrangement uses TRBV7-3 and TRBJ2-5, with D possibly TRBD2 on 5 matching bases. The CDR3 has 14 amino acids. In germline, CDR1 is SGHTA, CDR2 FQGTGA. Trimming pared 2 bases from V and 7 bases from J, leaving 14 bases between.

This clonotype was detected only once. This chain uses TRBV29-1 with TRBJ2-3; 12 nucleotides line up with TRBD1. The J call may be wrong; the DNA end is better matched by TRBJ1-5. Looked up from germline, CDR1 is SQVTM and CDR2 is ANQGSEA. This CDR3 contains 17 residues. CDR3 amino acids: CSADGFWDRGPTDTQHF. As DNA, the CDR3 is TGCAGCGCCGATGGCTTCTGGGACAGGGGGCCCACAGATACGCAGCATTTT.

The chain has TRBV7-2 and TRBJ2-7; 7 nucleotides line up with TRBD1. The CDR3 has 15 residues. After removal of 1 base from V and 3 bases from J, the junction contained 6 bases not matched to a gene. Germline V gives CDR1 SGHTA, CDR2 FQGNSA. The CDR3 coding sequence is TGTGCCAGCAGCTTAGAGAACAGGGGCGGCTACGAGCAGTACTTC. Its translation: CASSLENRGGYEQYF.

The chain carries TRBV6-4 and TRBJ2-1; the D is unclear. V lost 8 bases and J lost 1, with 12 bases in between. The CDR3 has 14 residues. The germline gives CDR1 MRHNA, CDR2 SNTAGT. The CDR3 here is CASAPDGSYNEQFF. DNA for the CDR3: TGTGCCAGCGCACCGGACGGATCCTACAATGAGCAGTTCTTC.

V gene TRBV6-4 combines with J gene TRBJ1-2; 10 nucleotides match TRBD1. This CDR3 is built from 13 residues. V was pared by 0 bases and J by 8 bases, with 0 bases of the junction left unmatched. The germline gives CDR1 MRHNA, CDR2 SNTAGT. CDR3 sequence (DNA): TGTGCCAGCAGTGACTCGACAGGGGGCGGCTACACCTTC. It translates to CASSDSTGGGYTF.

This clonotype showed up just a few times. The rearrangement joins TRBV2 to TRBJ1-2, with a tentative D call TRBD1 (6 bases). The germline V gene has CDR1 SNHLY and CDR2 FYNNEI. Trimming cost V 4 bases and J 8 bases, with 14 bases left between them. There are 13 residues in the CDR3. DNA of the CDR3: TGTGCCAGCAGTGTGAGGGACAAGATCGGCTACACCTTC. Its protein is CASSVRDKIGYTF.

This clonotype was detected a few times. The J gene is TRBJ1-1, the V gene TRBV18, with D unresolved. Trimming stripped 0 bases from V and 7 bases from J, with 9 bases between. The CDR3 is 13 residues long. From germline, CDR1 is KGHSH and CDR2 LQKENI. CDR3 loop: CASSPPEGIEAFF. The DNA of the CDR3 is TGTGCCAGCTCACCACCAGAGGGAATTGAAGCTTTCTTT.

This clonotype came up many times. Germline and junction disagree at one end, which may indicate a read error. DNA of the CDR3: TGCGCCATCAGTGAGCCCCCGAGGGAAACGGGGTCACCCCTCCACTTT. Translated, it gives CAISEPPRETGSPLHF. This chain links TRBV10-3 with TRBJ1-6; D is unclear. This CDR3 is 16 amino acids long. Germline assignment: CDR1 ENHRY and CDR2 SYGVKD.

This clonotype showed up many times. This chain links TRBV12-3 or TRBV12-4 with TRBJ2-7; TRBD1 matches 10 bases. This CDR3 is built from 15 residues. V gave up 4 bases and J gave up 5 bases; unmatched junction bases: 8. This chain's CDR3 is CASSSGTGEGHEQYF. The DNA of the CDR3 is TGTGCCAGCAGTTCCGGGACAGGGGAAGGCCACGAGCAGTACTTC.

The chain has TRBV10-1 and TRBJ2-7; D possibly corresponds to TRBD2 (5 bases). The germline V gene has CDR1 WNHNN and CDR2 SYGVQD (reference sequence). Trimming took 9 bases from V and 3 from J, leaving 15 bases between them. The CDR3 extends over 13 amino acids. The chain's CDR3 is CARSLRGLYEQYF. CDR3 in DNA: TGCGCCAGGTCTCTCCGAGGGCTCTACGAGCAGTACTTC.

The chain recombines TRBV20-1 with TRBJ2-1; D not resolved. There are 14 residues in the CDR3. V was trimmed by 7 bases and J by 6 bases, leaving 19 bases between them. Germline V gene data show CDR1 as DFQATT and CDR2 as SNEGSKA (reference sequence). The CDR3 here is CSVPREYLRNEQFF. CDR3 nucleotide sequence: TGCAGTGTCCCGCGTGAATACCTCCGCAATGAGCAGTTCTTC.